Listed below are T cell receptor beta chains from one sample, sequenced in a study of response to subunit inactivated influenza vaccine. TCRdb recomputed calls from the RT-PCR reads with MiXCR, one row per CDR3 protein. The top ten hold under 2.5% of the sample, which has 450,000 to 550,000 distinct CDR3 sequences, roughly 25% seen once. Source: CD4+ T cells sorted from PBMCs, taken 5 days after vaccination. Receptor source: a man aged 45-65 years who received an inactivated influenza vaccine. Each CDR3 is given with its conserved first and last residue. D genes are given only for firm matches. Clone size is stated in some rows and not others, as once, few, many or a class when expanded.

d_gene: .; abundance: once; j_gene: TRBJ1-2; v_gene: TRBV28; CDR3nt: TGTGCCAGCAGTTTGGCCTCAGGGTTCGGCTATGGCTACACCTTC; CDR3aa: CASSLASGFGYGYTF
d_gene: .; abundance: few; j_gene: TRBJ1-1; v_gene: TRBV6-1; CDR3nt: TGTGCCAGCAGGATCGTGATGAACACTGAAGCTTTCTTT; CDR3aa: CASRIVMNTEAFF
d_gene: .; abundance: many; j_gene: TRBJ1-1; v_gene: TRBV5-1; CDR3nt: TGCGCCAGCAGCTCTTTTGGTCGAGGGGGTGTTGAAGCTTTCTTT; CDR3aa: CASSSFGRGGVEAFF
d_gene: .; abundance: few; j_gene: TRBJ2-1; v_gene: TRBV13; CDR3nt: TGTGCCAGCAGCTTATTACGGATATCCGATGAGCAGTTCTTC; CDR3aa: CASSLLRISDEQFF
d_gene: TRBD1; abundance: few; j_gene: TRBJ1-4; v_gene: TRBV15; CDR3nt: TGTGCCACCAGCAGGGACAGGGGGGGGGTTTCTAATGAAAAACTGTTTTTT; CDR3aa: CATSRDRGGVSNEKLFF
d_gene: TRBD1; abundance: few; j_gene: TRBJ2-1; v_gene: TRBV9; CDR3nt: TGTGCCAGCAGCGTAGAATTGGGACAGGGGAACAATGAGCAGTTCTTC; CDR3aa: CASSVELGQGNNEQFF
d_gene: TRBD2; abundance: few; j_gene: TRBJ2-2; v_gene: TRBV4-2; CDR3nt: TGTGCCAGCAGCCAAGGACTAGCGGGAGCGTTAGGGGAGCTGTTTTTT; CDR3aa: CASSQGLAGALGELFF
d_gene: TRBD2; abundance: many; j_gene: TRBJ2-5; v_gene: TRBV7-2; CDR3nt: TGTGCCAGCAGCTCTGGGACTAGCGGGGGATATGAGACCCAGTACTTC; CDR3aa: CASSSGTSGGYETQYF
d_gene: .; abundance: .; j_gene: TRBJ1-1; v_gene: TRBV29-1; CDR3nt: TGCAGCGTCACCGGGGCTTCGGACACTGAAGCTTTCTTT; CDR3aa: CSVTGASDTEAFF
d_gene: .; abundance: .; j_gene: TRBJ2-7; v_gene: TRBV4-3; CDR3nt: TGCGCCAGCAGCCAATGCCCGTCCTGGGCCGAGCAGTACTTC; CDR3aa: CASSQCPSWAEQYF
d_gene: .; abundance: few; j_gene: TRBJ1-5; v_gene: TRBV7-6; CDR3nt: TGTGCCAGCAGCCCCGGGGCAGGGCGTAATCAGCCCCAGCATTTT; CDR3aa: CASSPGAGRNQPQHF
d_gene: .; abundance: .; j_gene: TRBJ2-1; v_gene: TRBV11-2; CDR3nt: TGTGCCAGCAGCTTAGAAAGTCGGACAGATCTTGACAATGAGCAGTTCTTC; CDR3aa: CASSLESRTDLDNEQFF
d_gene: .; abundance: .; j_gene: TRBJ1-1; v_gene: TRBV2; CDR3nt: TGTGCCAGCAGTGGGGGACGGATGAACACTGAAGCTTTCTTT; CDR3aa: CASSGGRMNTEAFF
d_gene: .; abundance: .; j_gene: TRBJ2-1; v_gene: TRBV25-1; CDR3nt: TGTGCCAGCAGGAGTACTAGTTCCTACAATGAGCAGTTCTTC; CDR3aa: CASRSTSSYNEQFF
d_gene: .; abundance: .; j_gene: TRBJ1-1; v_gene: TRBV10-3; CDR3nt: TGTGCCATCAAGCTGAAAGCGGACACTGAAGCTTTCTTT; CDR3aa: CAIKLKADTEAFF
d_gene: TRBD1; abundance: .; j_gene: TRBJ2-3; v_gene: TRBV2; CDR3nt: TGTGCCAGCAGGAACCCGGGACAGGGGGGGAATACGCAGTATTTT; CDR3aa: CASRNPGQGGNTQYF
d_gene: .; abundance: few; j_gene: TRBJ1-1; v_gene: TRBV6-1; CDR3nt: TGTGCCACCTCTAGGGCAGGGCTGAACACTGAAGCTTTCTTT; CDR3aa: CATSRAGLNTEAFF
d_gene: .; abundance: .; j_gene: TRBJ2-7; v_gene: TRBV5-1; CDR3nt: TGCGCCAGCACCCCGGACAGTTCTTCCTACGAGCAGTACTTC; CDR3aa: CASTPDSSSYEQYF
d_gene: TRBD2; abundance: few; j_gene: TRBJ2-1; v_gene: TRBV6-2/TRBV6-3; CDR3nt: TGTGCCAGCAGACCAAGCGGGGGGGCCAAAGAGCAGTTCTTC; CDR3aa: CASRPSGGAKEQFF
d_gene: .; abundance: .; j_gene: TRBJ1-2; v_gene: TRBV20-1; CDR3nt: TGCAGTGCTGCCAGAGGGAGCCAGGATCGAGGCTACACCTTC; CDR3aa: CSAARGSQDRGYTF
d_gene: TRBD2; abundance: once; j_gene: TRBJ2-5; v_gene: TRBV7-9; CDR3nt: TGTGCCAGCAGCCCCTATTGGCGGGAGGGCGGAGGAGAGACCCAGTACTTC; CDR3aa: CASSPYWREGGGETQYF
d_gene: .; abundance: few; j_gene: TRBJ2-1; v_gene: TRBV9; CDR3nt: TGTGCCAGCAGCGTCGACAGCTCCTACAATGAGCAGTTCTTC; CDR3aa: CASSVDSSYNEQFF
d_gene: TRBD1; abundance: .; j_gene: TRBJ2-4; v_gene: TRBV6-1; CDR3nt: TGTGCCAGCAGAGAGACAGGGGCCAAAAACATTCAGTACTTC; CDR3aa: CASRETGAKNIQYF
d_gene: .; abundance: .; j_gene: TRBJ2-2; v_gene: TRBV6-5; CDR3nt: TGTGCCAGCAGTTACTCAGTGGTAACAGGCGGGGAGCTGTTTTTT; CDR3aa: CASSYSVVTGGELFF
d_gene: .; abundance: .; j_gene: TRBJ2-7; v_gene: TRBV2; CDR3nt: TGTGCCATATGGACGGAGCCCTACGAGCAGTACTTC; CDR3aa: CAIWTEPYEQYF
d_gene: TRBD1; abundance: few; j_gene: TRBJ1-2; v_gene: TRBV5-4; CDR3nt: TGTGCCAGCAGCCCAGGACAGGGGGCCGCCCTCTATGGCTACACCTTC; CDR3aa: CASSPGQGAALYGYTF
d_gene: TRBD1; abundance: few; j_gene: TRBJ2-1; v_gene: TRBV29-1; CDR3nt: TGCAGCGTCGCGGACAGGGCACAAAATGAGCAGTTCTTC; CDR3aa: CSVADRAQNEQFF
d_gene: .; abundance: few; j_gene: TRBJ2-7; v_gene: TRBV20-1; CDR3nt: TGCAGTGCTCCGAATTCGGGACGGAGTTACGAGCAGTACTTC; CDR3aa: CSAPNSGRSYEQYF
d_gene: TRBD1; abundance: many; j_gene: TRBJ1-5; v_gene: TRBV12-3/TRBV12-4; CDR3nt: TGTGCCAGCACCCCTCCCGGACAGGGGGTCCAGCCCCAGCATTTT; CDR3aa: CASTPPGQGVQPQHF
d_gene: .; abundance: .; j_gene: TRBJ2-3; v_gene: TRBV6-2/TRBV6-3; CDR3nt: TGTGCCAGCTTCATATCAGATACGCAGTATTTT; CDR3aa: CASFISDTQYF
d_gene: .; abundance: .; j_gene: TRBJ2-3; v_gene: TRBV11-3; CDR3nt: TGTGCCAGCAGCCTAGGATGGAGCACAGATACGCAGTATTTT; CDR3aa: CASSLGWSTDTQYF
d_gene: TRBD2; abundance: .; j_gene: TRBJ2-1; v_gene: TRBV19; CDR3nt: TGTGCCAGTAGGGAGACTAGCGGGAGCCTTGGTGAGCAGTTCTTC; CDR3aa: CASRETSGSLGEQFF
d_gene: .; abundance: .; j_gene: TRBJ2-3; v_gene: TRBV3-1; CDR3nt: TGTGCCAGCAGCCCTTACACGACAGGAAACACAGATACGCAGTATTTT; CDR3aa: CASSPYTTGNTDTQYF
d_gene: TRBD1; abundance: .; j_gene: TRBJ2-1; v_gene: TRBV7-2; CDR3nt: TGTGCCAGCAGCAAAGGGACAGGAGTTAGCAATGAGCAGTTCTTC; CDR3aa: CASSKGTGVSNEQFF
d_gene: TRBD2; abundance: .; j_gene: TRBJ2-7; v_gene: TRBV27; CDR3nt: TGTGCCAGCAGGGGGGCTAGCGGGAGGTCCTACGAGCAGTACTTC; CDR3aa: CASRGASGRSYEQYF
d_gene: TRBD2; abundance: .; j_gene: TRBJ2-5; v_gene: TRBV6-2/TRBV6-3; CDR3nt: TGTGCCAGTCTGAGCGGGAGATTTTCCGAAGAGACCCAGTACTTC; CDR3aa: CASLSGRFSEETQYF
d_gene: .; abundance: many; j_gene: TRBJ1-1; v_gene: TRBV4-3; CDR3nt: TGCGCCAGCAGCCAAGGCAGGGTGGCGGTCGAAGCTTTCTTT; CDR3aa: CASSQGRVAVEAFF
d_gene: TRBD1; abundance: .; j_gene: TRBJ1-5; v_gene: TRBV4-1; CDR3nt: TGCGCCAGCAGCCAAGACGGGACAGGGACCTTTAGCAATCAGCCCCAGCATTTT; CDR3aa: CASSQDGTGTFSNQPQHF
d_gene: .; abundance: many; j_gene: TRBJ2-1; v_gene: TRBV20-1; CDR3nt: TGCAGTGCCACGGGCGGACTTTTTGAGCAGTTCTTC; CDR3aa: CSATGGLFEQFF
d_gene: .; abundance: .; j_gene: TRBJ2-7; v_gene: TRBV28; CDR3nt: TGTGCCTCCAGGTCGGTCCTCTACGAGCAGTACTTC; CDR3aa: CASRSVLYEQYF
d_gene: .; abundance: few; j_gene: TRBJ1-3; v_gene: TRBV6-2/TRBV6-3; CDR3nt: TGTGCCAGCAGTTCGGTCGGATACACCATATATTTT; CDR3aa: CASSSVGYTIYF
d_gene: TRBD1; abundance: few; j_gene: TRBJ2-7; v_gene: TRBV5-1; CDR3nt: TGCGCCAGCAGCTGGGACAGGGTTGCTACCGAGCAGTACTTC; CDR3aa: CASSWDRVATEQYF
d_gene: TRBD2; abundance: .; j_gene: TRBJ2-7; v_gene: TRBV20-1; CDR3nt: TGCAGTGCTAGAGGGACTAGCGGGAGTGTCAACGAGCAGTACTTC; CDR3aa: CSARGTSGSVNEQYF
d_gene: .; abundance: .; j_gene: TRBJ2-1; v_gene: TRBV19; CDR3nt: TGTGCCAGTAGTATAGATCTGGGGTCTTACAATGAGCAGTTCTTC; CDR3aa: CASSIDLGSYNEQFF
d_gene: TRBD1; abundance: .; j_gene: TRBJ2-5; v_gene: TRBV11-2; CDR3nt: TGTGCCAGCAGCTTAGGCCGGGACAGGGCGGTTCGAGAGACCCAGTACTTC; CDR3aa: CASSLGRDRAVRETQYF
d_gene: .; abundance: many; j_gene: TRBJ2-7; v_gene: TRBV7-2; CDR3nt: TGTGCCAGCAGCTTAGCGGGACGCGAGCAGTACTTC; CDR3aa: CASSLAGREQYF
d_gene: .; abundance: .; j_gene: TRBJ2-1; v_gene: TRBV7-2; CDR3nt: TGTGCCAGCAGCGCCGGAGGCAGAACCTACAATGAGCAGTTCTTC; CDR3aa: CASSAGGRTYNEQFF
d_gene: TRBD1; abundance: .; j_gene: TRBJ1-6; v_gene: TRBV6-2/TRBV6-3; CDR3nt: TGTGCCAGCAGTTACACCCAGGGGGCCAATTCACCCCTCCACTTT; CDR3aa: CASSYTQGANSPLHF
d_gene: TRBD1; abundance: .; j_gene: TRBJ1-1; v_gene: TRBV5-1; CDR3nt: TGCGCCAGCAGCCAGGCCCGGGACAGAGTGAACACTGAAGCTTTCTTT; CDR3aa: CASSQARDRVNTEAFF
d_gene: TRBD2; abundance: few; j_gene: TRBJ2-3; v_gene: TRBV28; CDR3nt: TGTGCCAGCAGTTTGTGGTCTAGCGGAAAGACCACAGATACGCAGTATTTT; CDR3aa: CASSLWSSGKTTDTQYF
d_gene: .; abundance: .; j_gene: TRBJ2-5; v_gene: TRBV5-1; CDR3nt: TGCGCCAGCAGCTTGGGAGTCAGGGCAGAGACCCAGTACTTC; CDR3aa: CASSLGVRAETQYF
d_gene: .; abundance: few; j_gene: TRBJ1-1; v_gene: TRBV3-1; CDR3nt: TGTGCCAGCGGTCGGGTGAACACTGAAGCTTTCTTT; CDR3aa: CASGRVNTEAFF
d_gene: .; abundance: few; j_gene: TRBJ2-7; v_gene: TRBV20-1; CDR3nt: TGCAGTGGTAGCACCGGGATAGACTCCTACGAGCAGTACTTC; CDR3aa: CSGSTGIDSYEQYF
d_gene: .; abundance: few; j_gene: TRBJ2-1; v_gene: TRBV5-6; CDR3nt: TGTGCCAGCAGCAGGCCGCTAGCGACAGGTGAGCAGTTCTTC; CDR3aa: CASSRPLATGEQFF
d_gene: .; abundance: many; j_gene: TRBJ2-2; v_gene: TRBV10-3; CDR3nt: TGTGCCATCTCGGGGGCAAGGGACACCGGGGAGCTGTTTTTT; CDR3aa: CAISGARDTGELFF
d_gene: .; abundance: .; j_gene: TRBJ2-1; v_gene: TRBV4-1; CDR3nt: TGCGCCAGCAGTCACTACCCGGGCACAGGGCCAGCCTCCTACAATGAGCAGTTCTTC; CDR3aa: CASSHYPGTGPASYNEQFF
d_gene: TRBD2; abundance: .; j_gene: TRBJ2-5; v_gene: TRBV5-1; CDR3nt: TGCGCCAGCAGCCCCGGCGGGGGGGATGAGACCCAGTACTTC; CDR3aa: CASSPGGGDETQYF
d_gene: .; abundance: .; j_gene: TRBJ1-3; v_gene: TRBV12-3/TRBV12-4; CDR3nt: TGTGCCAGCAGGGGCCCGGGTACTGGAAACACCATATATTTT; CDR3aa: CASRGPGTGNTIYF